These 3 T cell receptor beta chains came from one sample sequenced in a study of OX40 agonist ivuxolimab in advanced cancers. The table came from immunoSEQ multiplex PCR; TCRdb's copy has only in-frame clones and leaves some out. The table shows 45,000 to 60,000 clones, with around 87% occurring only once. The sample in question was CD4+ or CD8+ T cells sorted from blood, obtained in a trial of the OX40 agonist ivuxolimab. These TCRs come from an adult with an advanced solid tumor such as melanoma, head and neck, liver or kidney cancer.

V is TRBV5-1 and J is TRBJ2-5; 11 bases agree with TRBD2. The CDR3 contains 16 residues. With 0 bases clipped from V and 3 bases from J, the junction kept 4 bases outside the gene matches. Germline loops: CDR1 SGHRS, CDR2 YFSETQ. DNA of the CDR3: TGCGCCAGCAGCTTGGAACTAGCGGGAGAGGAAGAGACCCAGTACTTC. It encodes CASSLELAGEEETQYF.

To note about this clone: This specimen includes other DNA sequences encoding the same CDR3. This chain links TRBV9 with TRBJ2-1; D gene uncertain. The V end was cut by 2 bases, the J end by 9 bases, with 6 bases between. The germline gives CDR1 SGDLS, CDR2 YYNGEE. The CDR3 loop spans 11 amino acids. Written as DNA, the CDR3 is TGTGCCAGCAGCGTTGGTGGTGAGCAGTTCTTC. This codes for CASSVGGEQFF.

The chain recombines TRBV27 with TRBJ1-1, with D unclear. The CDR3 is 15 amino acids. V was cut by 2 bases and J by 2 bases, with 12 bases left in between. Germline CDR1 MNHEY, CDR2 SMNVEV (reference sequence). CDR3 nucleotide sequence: TGTGCCAGCAGTTTAAGTATTCTATCCAACACTGAAGCTTTCTTT. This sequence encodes CASSLSILSNTEAFF.